Listed here is a single T cell receptor beta chain. No antigen is known for it. The read gets to within 3 residues of the CDR3 end, and the germline J gene fills in the rest. Produced via immunoSEQ multiplex PCR; TCRdb's table is partial and in-frame only. The sample has about 20,000 clones, and its top ten clones hold more than 6%. V lost 3 bases to trimming and J lost 9 bases, with 18 bases between them. The CDR3 length is 14 residues. Germline CDR1 and CDR2: DFQATT and SNEGSKA (reference sequence). The data originate from a study of T cells in women clearing cervical HPV infection. Study-level background: Donors had HPV16-related CIN3 or worse; 2 had invasive cancer.

Study-wide findings and caveats: CIN3+ cases had significantly higher TCR richness than controls; evenness did not differ. TRBV6-7 abundance was lower in cases than controls (around 0.1% versus 0.15%). A classifier using richness and V gene abundances reached an AUC of approximately 0.8.

The sequenced sample was blood buffy coat. This clonotype originated in a woman between 18 and 70 years old with a cervical HPV16 infection that either progressed to CIN3+ or cleared (not recorded which). The chain links TRBV20-1 to TRBJ2-1; D uncertain. CDR3 protein: CSASSWRILGEQFF. The part of the CDR3 DNA that was read is TGCAGTGCTAGTAGTTGGCGGATTTTGGGTGAG.